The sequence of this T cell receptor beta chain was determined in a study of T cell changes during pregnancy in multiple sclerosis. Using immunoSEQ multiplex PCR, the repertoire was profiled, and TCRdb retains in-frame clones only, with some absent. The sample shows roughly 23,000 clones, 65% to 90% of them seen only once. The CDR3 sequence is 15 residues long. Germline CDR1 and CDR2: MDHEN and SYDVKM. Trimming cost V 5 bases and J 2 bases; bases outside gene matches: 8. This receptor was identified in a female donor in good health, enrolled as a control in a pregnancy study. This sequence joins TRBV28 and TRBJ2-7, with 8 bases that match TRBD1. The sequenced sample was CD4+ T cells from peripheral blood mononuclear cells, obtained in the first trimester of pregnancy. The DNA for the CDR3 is TGTGCCAGCAGTCCAAGGACAGGGCGGACCTACGAGCAGTACTTC. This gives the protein CASSPRTGRTYEQYF.